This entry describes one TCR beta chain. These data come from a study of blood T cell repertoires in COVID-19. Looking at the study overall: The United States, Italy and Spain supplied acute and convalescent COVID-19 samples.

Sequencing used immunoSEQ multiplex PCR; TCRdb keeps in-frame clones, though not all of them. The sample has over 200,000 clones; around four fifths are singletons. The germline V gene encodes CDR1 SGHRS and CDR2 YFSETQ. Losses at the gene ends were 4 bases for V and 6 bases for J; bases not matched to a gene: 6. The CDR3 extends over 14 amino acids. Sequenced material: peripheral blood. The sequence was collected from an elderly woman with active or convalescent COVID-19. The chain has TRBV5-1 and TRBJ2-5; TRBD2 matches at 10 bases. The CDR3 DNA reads TGCGCCAGCAGCCCCTCTAGCGGGAGCCAGACCCAGTACTTC. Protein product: CASSPSSGSQTQYF.